These 19 T cell receptor beta chains were all obtained from the same sample, sequenced in a study of T-cell reconstitution after alpha-beta-depleted transplantation in children (TCRdb year 2016). Library construction relied on PCR. Instrument used: Illumina HiSeq 2500. TCR libraries were prepared with molecular barcoding, using unique molecular identifiers to normalize TCRbeta repertoire quantification. TCRdb reran the public reads through fastp at Q25 and MiXCR, keeping productive beta chains. Merged by CDR3 protein, the rows form single entries marked with the most common genes and DNA. The sample table lists 200,000 to 300,000 distinct CDR3 sequences, around 13% of them with a count of one. The leading ten clones occupy roughly 2.6% of the sample. This specimen was PBMCs from the stem cell graft donor, taken from the stem cell graft. The source of these receptors is a human donor who donated a stem cell graft to a child with acute lymphoblastic leukemia.

This clonotype was observed many times. DNA for the CDR3: TGTGCCAGCAGCTTAAGTAGACAGGGAGGTTTGGGCCTCCACTTT. It specifies CASSLSRQGGLGLHF. The genes are TRBV7-2 and TRBJ1-6, with 7 bases matching TRBD1. Germline assignment: CDR1 SGHTA and CDR2 FQGNSA. This CDR3 is 15 amino acids long. V gave up 2 bases and J gave up 15 bases; unmatched junction bases: 13.

The gene calls are TRBV12-3 or TRBV12-4 and TRBJ2-3; D is ambiguous. The V gene lost 1 base and the J gene lost 0 bases, with 8 bases spanning the gap. CDR3 length: 15 residues. The CDR3 spells CASSLGGRSTDTQYF. The CDR3 DNA reads TGTGCCAGCAGTTTAGGCGGCCGAAGCACAGATACGCAGTATTTT.

This clonotype was detected many times. The rearrangement joins TRBV28 to TRBJ2-2; D remains ambiguous. V shed 6 bases and J shed 4 bases, with 15 bases lying between them. Germline V CDR1 and CDR2: MDHEN, SYDVKM. The CDR3 length is 15 residues. DNA of the CDR3: TGTGCCAGCAGGAATAGAGAATCAGGCACCGGGGAGCTGTTTTTT. Protein sequence: CASRNRESGTGELFF.

With respect to this clonotype: This sequence may be a read error, since a much larger clone differs from it by one base. This chain joins TRBV25-1 and TRBJ2-5; the D gene is possibly TRBD1 (6 bases). Germline V gives CDR1 MGHDK, CDR2 SYGVNS. CDR3 length equals 13 residues. CDR3 DNA: TGTGCCAGCAGTGAAGGGGGCCGAGAGGCCCAGTACTTC. Its translation: CASSEGGREAQYF.

This clonotype occurred many times. The chain is built from TRBV5-5 and TRBJ1-1, with no clear D. Per the germline V gene, CDR1 is SGHKS and CDR2 is YYEKEE (reference sequence). Trimming left V 4 bases short and J 4 bases short, with 17 bases between. The CDR3 runs 15 residues. CDR3 protein: CASSPGRARGTEAFF. CDR3 DNA sequence: TGTGCCAGCAGCCCCGGGAGGGCTCGGGGCACTGAAGCTTTCTTT.

In its sample, this clonotype was seen many times. This chain links TRBV9 with TRBJ2-7; the match to TRBD1 covers 8 bases. The CDR3 loop spans 14 amino acids. Germline V gene data show CDR1 as SGDLS and CDR2 as YYNGEE. Trimming took 0 bases from V and 3 from J; bases not matched to a gene: 2. The CDR3 loop is CASSVAGQGYEQYF. For the CDR3, the DNA is TGTGCCAGCAGCGTAGCAGGACAGGGCTACGAGCAGTACTTC.

The chain carries TRBV28 and TRBJ1-2; a possible D gene is TRBD1 (5 bases). Between the trimmed V and J ends, which lost 2 bases and 6 bases, there was a span of 7 bases. Germline CDR1 is MDHEN and CDR2 is SYDVKM. CDR3 length: 12 amino acids. As DNA, the CDR3 is TGTGCCAGCAGTTTAGGGGGTCATGGCTACACCTTC. This translates into CASSLGGHGYTF.

This clonotype was found many times. This rearrangement joins TRBV20-1 to TRBJ2-3; 10 bases match TRBD2. The CDR3 runs 15 residues. CDR1 is DFQATT and CDR2 is SNEGSKA in the germline V gene (reference sequence). V was pared by 3 bases and J by 3 bases, with 6 bases of the junction left unmatched. The CDR3 DNA follows: TGCAGTGCTAGGCTATCTAGCGGGGGTACAGATACGCAGTATTTT. Its protein is CSARLSSGGTDTQYF.

This clonotype was picked up many times. The chain combines TRBV28 with TRBJ2-6; 8 bases are shared with TRBD1. Germline CDR1 is MDHEN and CDR2 is SYDVKM. This CDR3 region has 15 residues. V lost 8 bases and J lost 3; bases outside the gene matches: 6. Here the CDR3 DNA reads TGTGCCAGCCAGACAGGGGTTAATGGGGCCAACGTCCTGACTTTC. Protein sequence: CASQTGVNGANVLTF.

This chain connects TRBV10-3 to TRBJ2-7; 7 bases line up with TRBD2. Germline-derived CDR1 and CDR2 are ENHRY and SYGVKD. V lost 0 bases and J lost 0; bases outside the gene matches: 2. CDR3 length equals 15 residues. The CDR3 coding sequence is TGTGCCATCAGTGAGTCAGGCGGGAGCTCCTACGAGCAGTACTTC. This codes for CAISESGGSSYEQYF.

This clonotype was counted at least ten times. V gene TRBV18 combines with J gene TRBJ2-1; weak D call: TRBD1 (6 bases). Germline lookup yields CDR1 KGHSH and CDR2 LQKENI. Trimming took 2 bases from V and 4 from J, leaving 12 bases between them. The CDR3 contains 15 residues. This CDR3 reads CASSPEGVLYNEQFF. In DNA form, the CDR3 reads TGTGCCAGCTCACCAGAGGGGGTACTTTACAATGAGCAGTTCTTC.

This clonotype occurred many times. This chain connects TRBV7-2 to TRBJ2-5, with no clear D. Germline CDR1 reads SGHTA; CDR2 reads FQGNSA. Trimming pared 5 bases from V and 1 base from J, leaving 11 bases between. This CDR3 has 14 amino acids. DNA for the CDR3: TGTGCCAGCAGCATAGACTGGGCCCAAGAGACCCAGTACTTC. This codes for CASSIDWAQETQYF.

This clonotype has ten or more counts. The rearrangement joins TRBV2 to TRBJ2-3; a possible D gene is TRBD2 (5 bases). Trimming took off 8 bases at V and 5 bases at J, with 17 bases between the two ends. CDR3 length equals 14 residues. The germline V gene encodes CDR1 SNHLY and CDR2 FYNNEI. The CDR3 nucleotides read TGTGCCAGCGATTCAGGACTCCGCGGAGATACGCAGTATTTT. It encodes CASDSGLRGDTQYF.

This clonotype was found many times. The chain couples TRBV21-1 to TRBJ2-3. TRBV21-1 is assigned pseudogene status. The CDR3 has 11 amino acids. CDR3 amino acids: CASRVTDTQYF. CDR3 DNA sequence: TGTGCCAGCAGGGTCACAGATACGCAGTATTTT.

The chain uses TRBV7-9 and TRBJ2-1; 13 positions match TRBD2. V lost 11 bases to trimming and J lost 9 bases; unmatched junction nucleotides: 13. This CDR3 comprises 15 residues. The V gene's germline CDR1 is SEHNR and CDR2 FQNEAQ (reference sequence). The CDR3 protein is CAGESGTSGMTEQFF. The DNA for the CDR3 is TGTGCCGGGGAGTCAGGGACTAGCGGGATGACTGAGCAGTTCTTC.

This clonotype has ten or more counts. CDR3 loop: CSATKEGRLGEQYF. In DNA form, the CDR3 reads TGCAGTGCGACCAAAGAGGGTCGACTTGGGGAGCAGTACTTC. V usage is TRBV20-1 and J usage is TRBJ2-7; D is possibly TRBD2 (5 bases). The germline V and J ends were trimmed by 6 bases and 7 bases, with 22 bases remaining between them. The CDR3 is made up of 14 amino acids. Germline V gene data show CDR1 as DFQATT and CDR2 as SNEGSKA (reference sequence).

This chain connects TRBV6-5 to TRBJ2-7; D is unresolved. V was trimmed by 2 bases and J by 0 bases, leaving 23 bases between them. Germline CDR1 and CDR2: MNHEY and SVGAGI. There are 19 residues in the CDR3. The CDR3 DNA is TGTGCCAGCAGTTACAGTCTCCTAACAACCAAACTTAGCTCCTACGAGCAGTACTTC. Protein sequence: CASSYSLLTTKLSSYEQYF.

This clonotype was observed at least ten times. As DNA, the CDR3 is TGCAGTGCTAGCCCCGGGGGACACACTGAAGCTTTCTTT. This codes for CSASPGGHTEAFF. The chain combines TRBV20-1 with TRBJ1-1, with TRBD1 as a possible D gene (5 bases). Germline loops: CDR1 DFQATT, CDR2 SNEGSKA (reference sequence). V was trimmed by 3 bases and J by 3 bases, leaving 11 bases between them. The CDR3 extends over 13 amino acids.

This clonotype has a count of ten or more. The V call is TRBV11-1, the J call TRBJ2-1; 8 nucleotides align to TRBD1. The CDR3 sequence is 15 residues long. CDR1 and CDR2 from the germline V gene are SGHAT and FQDESV (reference sequence). The J segment lost 8 bases and the V segment lost 4 bases, leaving 10 bases of the junction unmatched. The CDR3 region has the DNA TGTGCCAGCAGCTCTACGACAGGGGTTGTAGATGAGCAGTTCTTC. Translation gives CASSSTTGVVDEQFF.